The 9 T cell receptor beta chains reported below all come from one sample, sequenced in a study of blood T cell repertoires in COVID-19. TCRdb's copy holds only in-frame clones and misses some; the assay was immunoSEQ multiplex PCR. The sample gives 110,000 to 150,000 clones, about four fifths of which show up once; 1.5% to 2% is in the top ten. Sequenced input: PBMCs or T cells enriched from blood (not recorded which). The origin of the receptors is a woman aged 18-29 years who had been exposed to COVID-19.

This chain joins TRBV20-1 and TRBJ1-6; D perhaps matches TRBD1 (6 bases). CDR3 length equals 17 residues. Deletions cut 3 bases from V and 0 bases from J, with 15 bases between. Germline V gene data show CDR1 as DFQATT and CDR2 as SNEGSKA (reference sequence). CDR3 in amino acids: CSASYSRGSSYNSPLHF. The CDR3 DNA reads as TGCAGTGCTAGTTATTCCAGGGGCAGCTCCTATAATTCACCCCTCCACTTT.

J is TRBJ1-3 and V is TRBV30, with D tentatively TRBD1 (5 bases). Trimming took 2 bases from V and 7 from J, leaving 12 bases between them. Germline lookup yields CDR1 GTSNPN and CDR2 SVGIG (reference sequence). The CDR3 is made up of 13 amino acids. In DNA form, the CDR3 reads TGTGCCTGGAGTATTCAGGGAGGTAACACCATATATTTT. It translates to CAWSIQGGNTIYF.

The CDR3 here is CASSQDAGGPYEQYF. CDR3 DNA: TGTGCCAGCAGCCAAGATGCGGGAGGCCCCTACGAGCAGTACTTC. V usage is TRBV4-2 and J usage is TRBJ2-7, with 8 bases matching TRBD2. V shed 0 bases, J shed 2 bases, and the junction held 3 bases outside the gene matches. The CDR3 has 15 residues. The V gene's germline CDR1 is LGHNA and CDR2 YNFKEQ.

The rearrangement joins TRBV6-4 to TRBJ2-3; TRBD2 matches 9 bases. The CDR3 is made up of 15 amino acids. The trim removed 4 bases at V and 2 bases at J, leaving 4 bases unmatched. Germline V CDR1 and CDR2: MRHNA, SNTAGT. The CDR3, as DNA: TGTGCCAGCAGTGGGGGACTAGCCCCCACAGATACGCAGTATTTT. Translated, it gives CASSGGLAPTDTQYF.

This chain joins TRBV30 and TRBJ2-2; TRBD1 aligns across 10 bases. This CDR3 contains 13 residues. The germline CDR1 and CDR2 sequences are GTSNPN and SVGIG (reference sequence). This CDR3 reads CARDRGNTGELFF. The CDR3 nucleotides read TGTGCTCGGGACAGGGGGAACACCGGGGAGCTGTTTTTT.

The genes are TRBV2 and TRBJ2-5, with D tentatively TRBD1 (5 bases). The germline V gene has CDR1 SNHLY and CDR2 FYNNEI. The CDR3 extends over 11 amino acids. V shed 8 bases and J shed 4 bases, with 8 bases lying between them. CDR3 nucleotide sequence: TGTGCCAGCGGGGCCTCAGAGACCCAGTACTTC. Amino acids: CASGASETQYF.

The chain uses TRBV5-1 and TRBJ2-5; possible D gene TRBD1, 6 bases. Trimming removed 1 base from V and 3 bases from J, with 10 bases in between. The germline CDR1 and CDR2 sequences are SGHRS and YFSETQ. CDR3 length: 14 residues. Written as DNA, the CDR3 is TGCGCCAGCAGCTTGAGGGGGTACGAAGAGACCCAGTACTTC. Its protein is CASSLRGYEETQYF. Together with reference TRBV5-1 and TRBJ2-5, the CDR3 gives the full variable domain: KAGVTQTPRYLIKTRGQQVTLSCSPISGHRSVSWYQQTPGQGLQFLFEYFSETQRNKGNFPGRFSGRQFSNSRSEMNVSTLELGDSALYLCASSLRGYEETQYFGPGTRLLVL.

The table lists this clone with a count of one. This sequence joins TRBV7-2 and TRBJ2-2, with TRBD2 matching over 8 bases. J gave up 4 bases and V 6 bases, and 10 bases lay outside the gene matches. Germline V gene data show CDR1 as SGHTA and CDR2 as FQGNSA. The CDR3 spans 16 residues. For the CDR3, the DNA is TGTGCCAGCAGATATCTAAGCGGGAGCGGCACCGGGGAGCTGTTTTTT. Protein: CASRYLSGSGTGELFF.

The gene calls are TRBV6-4 and TRBJ2-1, with 7 bases lining up with TRBD2. Germline lookup yields CDR1 MRHNA and CDR2 SNTAGT. V gave up 0 bases and J gave up 7 bases; unmatched junction bases: 9. The CDR3 runs to 16 residues. CDR3 region: CASSDSAGAEGNEQFF. The CDR3 region has the DNA TGTGCCAGCAGTGACTCGGCGGGAGCTGAGGGGAATGAGCAGTTCTTC.